This T cell receptor beta chain was sequenced in a study of T cell responses to AZD1222 COVID-19 vaccine (dated by TCRdb to the early 2020s). Regarding the research as a whole: TCR sequencing covered roughly 230 trial participants: 200 to 210 given two doses of AZD1222 and about 26 given two doses of MenACWY control vaccine. Enrollment into the trials was organized by age into subgroups of 18-55, 56-69 and 70-plus years, and those subgroups contained around 150, 28 and 57 TCR-sequenced participants, respectively. Broader findings and caveats from the paper: Vaccine-associated CD4 TCRs spanned the whole spike protein, with dominant responses in regions 160-218 and 743-854. Because no samples from the day 14 peak response were available, repertoires could be characterized only after the peak T cell response. After two AZD1222 doses, both the breadth and the depth of spike-specific TCRs were significantly higher than at day 0 and than in MenACWY recipients. Conclusions about previously exposed vaccinees were limited because only six AZD1222 recipients were SARS-CoV-2 seropositive at baseline. The 56-69-year group was small, and its depth increase did not reach significance, likely because of low power. Epitopes outside the regions mutated in the B.1.351 and B.1.1.7 variants were reportedly recognized by nearly half of the unique spike-specific TCRs. Most participants were white British and females outnumbered males, and the authors suggested that clonal diversity may have been underestimated.

A remark on this clone: Its recognized antigen is unknown. Base quality data are lacking; no much larger clone is found one base away.

The germline V gene supplies CDR1 KGHSH and CDR2 LQKENI. Trimming accounts for 4 bases at V and 1 base at J, while the number of junction bases matched to no gene is 4. The CDR3 contains 16 residues, cysteine and phenylalanine counted. The retained sequence is limited to the CDR3, 48 bases, with the frame set at the first base. Interpreted using the paper, the time point label stands for: about 28 days (+/-7) after the second vaccine dose. AZD1222 recipients whose second dose came at about 4 weeks and those whose second dose came at about 12 weeks were combined into one group, since spike-specific TCR depth and breadth did not differ between the two schedules. Samples from vaccinated people were obtained from the UK trials COV001 and COV002, which included a single-blind randomized controlled phase 2/3 trial of AZD1222 (ChAdOx1 nCoV-19) in healthy adults. For TCRbeta chain sequencing, PBMC samples from trial participants were taken at day 0 and at day 28 after the second dose.

The CDR3 regions of human TCRbeta chains were analyzed by immunosequencing. Turning to the authors' computational methods: TCRs in the repertoires were matched against a reference library of SARS-CoV-2-specific TCRs that had been generated with the MIRA antigen-specificity platform. Breadth meant the fraction of unique TCRs that were SARS-CoV-2-associated, whereas depth meant the fraction of total T cells that were SARS-CoV-2-associated. Each spike-specific TCR was assigned to its reactive spike region and to a CD4 or CD8 class using the MIRA data. Log10-transformed breadth and depth values were compared by one-way ANOVA with Sidak's multiple comparisons tests. What TCRdb holds here is the immuneACCESS table cut down to in-frame rearrangements. Part of the clones is not present; checked against another copy, under half of the missing clones reflect an unresolved V gene, and the others are unexplained. D and trimming come from the DNA, and the V and J calls and clone size come from that table. This sample is represented by about 150,000 clones; 70% to 90% of them were singletons. Approximately 1% of the sample belongs to the ten largest clones.

The sequence joins TRBV18 to TRBJ2-6; TRBD1 matches 7 bases in the middle. The material sequenced was peripheral blood, taken 28 days after the second AZD1222 dose. The clonotype comes from an adult who received the AZD1222 COVID-19 vaccine. The sequenced DNA: TGTGCCAGCTCACTCTCACAGGGGTCTGGGGCCAACGTCCTGACTTTC. This encodes CASSLSQGSGANVLTF.